This TCR beta chain was identified during a study of post-analysis software for immune sequencing data. General study points: Strong co-clustering by F measure was evident for samples that had been prepared in the same batch. Controls significantly exceeded multiple sclerosis patients in normalized Chao1 diversity. TRBV5-6, TRBV5-1 and TRBV20-1 belonged to a set of a handful of TRBV segments that were more frequent in patients than controls.

The table lists this clonotype with a few counts. Antigen specificity is unknown. Presence of unique molecular identifiers characterized the TCR beta cDNA libraries. Researchers reported about 500,000 cDNA molecules coming from around 1 to 10 million T cells. Each CDR3 protein gets one entry after TCRdb re-called the PCR reads with MiXCR. The sample shows over 700,000 distinct CDR3 sequences, roughly 27% of them seen only once. The CDR3 sequence is 13 residues long. Germline-derived CDR1 and CDR2 are SNHLY and FYNNEI. This sequence joins TRBV2 and TRBJ2-5, with 7 bases aligning to TRBD1. The better agreement between TRBJ2-4 and the DNA end casts doubt on the J call. The sequence came from a girl aged 5-17 years with multiple sclerosis. The specimen sequenced was blood. The CDR3 DNA sequence: TGTGCCAGCAGTGACAGGGGGATGAGCATTCAGTACTTC. Its protein is CASSDRGMSIQYF.